This T cell receptor (beta chain) stems from a study of memory CD8 T cells in hepatitis C reinfection. Study summary: Samples before reinfection came 55 to 20 weeks prior to detection.

Time point: pre-reinfection, 55 to 20 weeks before reinfection detection. Sorted cells were sequenced directly ex vivo without any in vitro expansion. Data came from immunoSEQ multiplex PCR; TCRdb stores just in-frame clones and leaves some out. This sample carries 50,000 or so clones, roughly 90% of them seen once, and the ten largest clones take around 1%. Trimming removed 3 bases from V and 10 bases from J; junction bases left unmatched: 1. CDR1 MRHNA and CDR2 SNTAGT come from the germline V gene. This CDR3 has 14 residues. The clonotype comes from a man aged 18 to 29 with hepatitis C virus infection. This chain joins TRBV6-4 and TRBJ2-3; 16 bases align to TRBD2. Source material: naive CD8+ T cells sorted from blood. The CDR3 sequence: CASSEGLAGGPQYF. The CDR3 region has the DNA TGTGCCAGCAGTGAGGGACTAGCGGGAGGGCCGCAGTATTTT.